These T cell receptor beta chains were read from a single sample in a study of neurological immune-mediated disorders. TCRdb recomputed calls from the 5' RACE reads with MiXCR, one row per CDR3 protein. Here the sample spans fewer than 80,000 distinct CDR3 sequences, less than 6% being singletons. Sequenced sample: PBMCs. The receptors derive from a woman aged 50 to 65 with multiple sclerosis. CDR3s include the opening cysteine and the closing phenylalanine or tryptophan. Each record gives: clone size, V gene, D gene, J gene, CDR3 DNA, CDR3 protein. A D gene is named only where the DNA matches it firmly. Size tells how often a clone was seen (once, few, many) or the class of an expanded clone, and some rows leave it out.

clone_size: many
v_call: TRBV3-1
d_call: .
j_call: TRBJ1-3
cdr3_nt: TGTGCCAGCAGCCAAGATCTGAGCGGGTGGGACACCATATATTTT
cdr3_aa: CASSQDLSGWDTIYF

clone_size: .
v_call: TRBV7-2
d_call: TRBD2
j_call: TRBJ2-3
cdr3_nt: TGTGCCAGCAGCACCCGGACTAGCGGGGGGAGGGATACGCAGTATTTT
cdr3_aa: CASSTRTSGGRDTQYF

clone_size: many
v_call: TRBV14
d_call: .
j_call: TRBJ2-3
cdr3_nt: TGTGCCAGCAGCCGTCGAGCGGGTACAGATACGCAGTATTTT
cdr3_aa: CASSRRAGTDTQYF

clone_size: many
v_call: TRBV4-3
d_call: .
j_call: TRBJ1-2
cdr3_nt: TGCGCCAGCAGCCAAGGGACCCTGACCAACTATGGCTACACCTTC
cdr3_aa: CASSQGTLTNYGYTF

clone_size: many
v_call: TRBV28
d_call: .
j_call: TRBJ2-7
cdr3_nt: TGTGCCAGCCTTCCCATATTTGCGACAGGTATCTACGAGCAGTACTTC
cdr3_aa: CASLPIFATGIYEQYF

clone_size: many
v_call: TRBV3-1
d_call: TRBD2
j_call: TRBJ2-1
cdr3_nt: TGTGCCAGCAGCCAAAACGGGGGGGCCGGCGAGCAGTTCTTC
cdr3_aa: CASSQNGGAGEQFF

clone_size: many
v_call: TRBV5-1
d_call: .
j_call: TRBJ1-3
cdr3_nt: TGCGCCAGCAGCGCATACATCTTGAGCTCTGGAAACACCATATATTTT
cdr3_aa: CASSAYILSSGNTIYF

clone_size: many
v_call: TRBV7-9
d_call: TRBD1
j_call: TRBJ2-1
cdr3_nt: TGTGCCAGCAGCGGCAGGGACAGCCGCTACAATGAGCAGTTCTTC
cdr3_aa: CASSGRDSRYNEQFF

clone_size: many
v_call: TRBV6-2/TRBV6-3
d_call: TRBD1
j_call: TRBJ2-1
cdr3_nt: TGTGCCAGCAGTTACTCGATTTTTGACAGGGAACTTAGGAATGAGCAGTTCTTC
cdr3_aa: CASSYSIFDRELRNEQFF

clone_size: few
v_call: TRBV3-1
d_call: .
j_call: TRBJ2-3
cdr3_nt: TGTGCCAGCAGCCAAGCGGGGAAACAGGGCGGGTACACAGATACGCAGTATTTT
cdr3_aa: CASSQAGKQGGYTDTQYF

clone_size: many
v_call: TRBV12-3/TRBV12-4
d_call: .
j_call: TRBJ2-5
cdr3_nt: TGTGCCAGCAGTTTGGGCCCGGAGACCCAGTACTTC
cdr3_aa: CASSLGPETQYF

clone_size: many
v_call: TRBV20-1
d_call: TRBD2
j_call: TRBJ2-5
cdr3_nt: TGCAGTGCTAGGCCCGGGGGGGCCCAGGAGACCCAGTACTTC
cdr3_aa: CSARPGGAQETQYF

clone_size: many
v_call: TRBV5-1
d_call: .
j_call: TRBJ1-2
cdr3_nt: TGCGCCAGCAGCTTTTCGAGACAGCCTAACTATGGCTACACCTTC
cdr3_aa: CASSFSRQPNYGYTF

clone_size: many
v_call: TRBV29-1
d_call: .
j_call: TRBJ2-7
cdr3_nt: TGCAGCGTTGGGGGGGTGACAGGTGGGTCCTACGAGCAGTACTTC
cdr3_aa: CSVGGVTGGSYEQYF

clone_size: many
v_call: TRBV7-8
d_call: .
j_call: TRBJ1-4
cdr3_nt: TGTGCCAGCAGCCGCCTCGGGGGGGGATATGAAAAACTGTTTTTT
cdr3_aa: CASSRLGGGYEKLFF

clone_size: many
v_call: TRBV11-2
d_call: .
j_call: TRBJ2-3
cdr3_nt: TGTGCCAGCAGCCCGGAATTGAGGGATACGCAGTATTTT
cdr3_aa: CASSPELRDTQYF

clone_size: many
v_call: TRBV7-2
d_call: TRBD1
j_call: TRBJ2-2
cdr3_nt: TGTGCCAGCAGCTTAGCCCAGGGACAGGCCTACGGGGAGCTGTTTTTT
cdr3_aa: CASSLAQGQAYGELFF

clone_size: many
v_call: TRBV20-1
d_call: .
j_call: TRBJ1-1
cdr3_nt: TGCAGTGCTAGGTTGGGGGCGACGAACACTGAAGCTTTCTTT
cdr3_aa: CSARLGATNTEAFF

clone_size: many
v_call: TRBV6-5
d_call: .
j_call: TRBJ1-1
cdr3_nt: TGTGCCAGCAGTTACTCGAGCGGGCCTGAAGCTTTCTTT
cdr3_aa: CASSYSSGPEAFF

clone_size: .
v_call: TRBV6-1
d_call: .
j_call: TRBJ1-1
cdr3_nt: TGTGCCAGCAGTGGGCGGCAGAACACTGAAGCTTTCTTT
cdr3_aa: CASSGRQNTEAFF

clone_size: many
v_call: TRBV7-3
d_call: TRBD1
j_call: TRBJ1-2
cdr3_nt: TGTGCCAGCAGCCTTACGGGACAGGGGGGCTATGGCTACACCTTC
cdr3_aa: CASSLTGQGGYGYTF

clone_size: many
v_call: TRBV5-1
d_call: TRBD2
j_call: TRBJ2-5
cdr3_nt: TGCGCCAGCAGCTTGGCCACTAGCGGCCCCCAAGAGACCCAGTACTTC
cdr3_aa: CASSLATSGPQETQYF

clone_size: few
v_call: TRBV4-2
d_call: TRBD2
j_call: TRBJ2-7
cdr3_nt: TGTGCCAGCAGCCAATCAACTAGCGGGGACTCCTACGAGCAGTACTTC
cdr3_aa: CASSQSTSGDSYEQYF

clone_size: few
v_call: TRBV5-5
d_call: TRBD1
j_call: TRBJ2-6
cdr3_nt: TGTGCCAGCAGCTCCGACAGGGTACTCTCTTCTGGGGCCAACATCCTGACTTTC
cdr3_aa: CASSSDRVLSSGANILTF

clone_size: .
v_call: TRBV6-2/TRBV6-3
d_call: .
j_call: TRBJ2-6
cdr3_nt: TGTGCCAGCAGCCCCGACAGTGGGAGCTCTGGGGCCAACGTCCTGACTTTC
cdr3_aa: CASSPDSGSSGANVLTF

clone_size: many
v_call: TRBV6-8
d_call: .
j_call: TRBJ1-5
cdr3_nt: TGTGCCAGAGTACGGACGGAGTATAGCAATCAGCCCCAGCATTTT
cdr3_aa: CARVRTEYSNQPQHF

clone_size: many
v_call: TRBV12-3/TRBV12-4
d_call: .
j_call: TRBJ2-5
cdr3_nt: TGTGCCAGCAGGCAGGGGGGGACTGGCCATGGAGAGACCCAGTACTTC
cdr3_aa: CASRQGGTGHGETQYF

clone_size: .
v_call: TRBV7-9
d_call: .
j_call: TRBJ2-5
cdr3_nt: TGTGCCAGCAGCGATGACAGGACCCAAGAGACCCAGTACTTC
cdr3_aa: CASSDDRTQETQYF

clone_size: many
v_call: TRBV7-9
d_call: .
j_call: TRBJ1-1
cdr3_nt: TGTGCCAGCAGCTTACCAACTGAAGCTTTCTTT
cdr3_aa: CASSLPTEAFF

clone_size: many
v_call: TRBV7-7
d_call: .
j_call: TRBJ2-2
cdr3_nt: TGTGCTAGCAGCCCCTCGAGGGTCACCGGGGAGCTGTTTTTT
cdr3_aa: CASSPSRVTGELFF

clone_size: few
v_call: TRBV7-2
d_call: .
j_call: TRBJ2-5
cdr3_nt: TGTGCCAGCAGCTCCGACCCCCAAGAGACCCAGTACTTC
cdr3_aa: CASSSDPQETQYF

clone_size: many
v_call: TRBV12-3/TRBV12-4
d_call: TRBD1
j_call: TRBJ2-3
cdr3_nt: TGTGCCAGCGGCCCACAGGGGCCGGGCACAGATACGCAGTATTTT
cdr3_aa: CASGPQGPGTDTQYF

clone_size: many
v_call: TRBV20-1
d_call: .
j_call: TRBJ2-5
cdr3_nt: TGCAGTGCGTCTCCGGGACTCCGTCAGGAGACCCAGTACTTC
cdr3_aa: CSASPGLRQETQYF

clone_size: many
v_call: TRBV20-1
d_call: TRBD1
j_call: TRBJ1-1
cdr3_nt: TGCAGTGCTAGCCCCGACAGGGTGTACGCTTTCTTT
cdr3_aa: CSASPDRVYAFF

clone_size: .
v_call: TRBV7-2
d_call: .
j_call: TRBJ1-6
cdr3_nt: TGTGCCAGCAGCTTAGCAAAGGGGCATGGGTCACCCCTCAACTTT
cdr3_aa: CASSLAKGHGSPLNF

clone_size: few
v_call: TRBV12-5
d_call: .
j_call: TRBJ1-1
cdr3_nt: TGTGCTAGTAGCAGGGGCGGTTTCACTGAAGCTTTCTTT
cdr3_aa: CASSRGGFTEAFF

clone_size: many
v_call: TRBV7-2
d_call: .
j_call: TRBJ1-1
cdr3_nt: TGTGCCAGCAGCTTATACACTGAAGCTTTCTTT
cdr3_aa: CASSLYTEAFF

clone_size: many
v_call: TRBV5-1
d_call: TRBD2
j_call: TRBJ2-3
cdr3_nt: TGCGCCAGCAGCTTGGTGGCGGGGGGGCTAAATACGCAGTATTTT
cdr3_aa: CASSLVAGGLNTQYF

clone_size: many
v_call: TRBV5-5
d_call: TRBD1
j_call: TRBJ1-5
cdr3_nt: TGTGCCAGCAGCCCAACCTTAACAGGGGGCAATCAGCCCCAGCATTTT
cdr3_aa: CASSPTLTGGNQPQHF

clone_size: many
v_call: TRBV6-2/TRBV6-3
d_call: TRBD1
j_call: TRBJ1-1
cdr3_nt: TGTGCCAGCAGTTACTCAGGGGGCGAGACTGAAGCTTTCTTT
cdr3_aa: CASSYSGGETEAFF

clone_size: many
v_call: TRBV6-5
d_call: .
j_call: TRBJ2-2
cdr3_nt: TGTGCCAGCAGTTACGACCTACAGATGAACACCGGGGAGCTGTTTTTT
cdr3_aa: CASSYDLQMNTGELFF

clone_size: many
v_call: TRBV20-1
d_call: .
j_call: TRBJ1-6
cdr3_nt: TGCAGTGCTACGGGAGGCCCCCTTCATTCACCCCTCCACTTT
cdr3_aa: CSATGGPLHSPLHF

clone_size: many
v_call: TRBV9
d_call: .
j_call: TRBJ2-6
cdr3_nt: TGTGCCAGCAGCGTGGGGTTCTCTGGGGCCAACGTCCTGACTTTC
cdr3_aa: CASSVGFSGANVLTF

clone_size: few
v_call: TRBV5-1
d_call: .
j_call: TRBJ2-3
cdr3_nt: TGCGCCAGCAGCTTGAGAGGGTTGGCAGATACGCAGTATTTT
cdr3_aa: CASSLRGLADTQYF

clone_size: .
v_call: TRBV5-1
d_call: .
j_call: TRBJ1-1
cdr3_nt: TGCGCCAGCAGCAGTCCGATAGGGGTTGGGAACACTGAAGCTTTCTTT
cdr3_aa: CASSSPIGVGNTEAFF

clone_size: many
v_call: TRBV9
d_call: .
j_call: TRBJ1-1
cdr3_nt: TGTGCCAGCAGCGGAGGACATAGCACTGAAGCTTTCTTT
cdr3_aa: CASSGGHSTEAFF

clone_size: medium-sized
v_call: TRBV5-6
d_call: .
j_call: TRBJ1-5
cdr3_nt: TGTGCCAGCAGCTTATGGGGGTCGAGCCAGCCCCAGCATTTT
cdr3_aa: CASSLWGSSQPQHF

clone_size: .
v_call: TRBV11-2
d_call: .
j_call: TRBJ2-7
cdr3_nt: TGTGCCAGCAGAATGGGCTACGAGCAGTACTTC
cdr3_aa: CASRMGYEQYF

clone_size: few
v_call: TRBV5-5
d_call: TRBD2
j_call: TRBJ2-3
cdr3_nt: TGTGCCAGCAGCTTTAGCGGGGGGCGGACAGATACGCAGTATTTT
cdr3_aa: CASSFSGGRTDTQYF

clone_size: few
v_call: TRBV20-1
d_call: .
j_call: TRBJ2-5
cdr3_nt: TGCAGTGCTAGTCAGCGAGTGGAGACCCAGTACTTC
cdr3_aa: CSASQRVETQYF

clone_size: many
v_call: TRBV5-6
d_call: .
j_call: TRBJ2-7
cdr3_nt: TGTGCCAGCAGCTTGTCGGCTTCCTACGAGCAGTACTTC
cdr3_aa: CASSLSASYEQYF

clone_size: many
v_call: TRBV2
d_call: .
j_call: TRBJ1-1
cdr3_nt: TGTGCCAGCAGTGACCGGGGGAACTTAATGAACACTGAAGCTTTCTTT
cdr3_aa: CASSDRGNLMNTEAFF

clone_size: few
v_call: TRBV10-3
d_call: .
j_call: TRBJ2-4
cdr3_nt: TGTGCCCCACAGACTCAGACAGGCCGGCACAAAAACATTCAGTACTTC
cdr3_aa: CAPQTQTGRHKNIQYF

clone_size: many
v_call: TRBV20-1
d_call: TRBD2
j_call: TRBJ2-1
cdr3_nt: TGCAGTGCTAGAGTGTCTACTAGCGCATACCCTAGGATCTCCTACAATGAGCAGTTCTTC
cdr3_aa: CSARVSTSAYPRISYNEQFF

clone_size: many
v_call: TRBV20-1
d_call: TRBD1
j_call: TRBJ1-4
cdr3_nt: TGCAGTGCTAGACCCAGGACAGGGAGTAGCGAAAAACTGTTTTTT
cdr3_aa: CSARPRTGSSEKLFF

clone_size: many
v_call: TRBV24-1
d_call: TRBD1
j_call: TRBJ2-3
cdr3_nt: TGTGCCACCAGTGATTGGGGACAGGGGCCCTCAGATACGCAGTATTTT
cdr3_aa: CATSDWGQGPSDTQYF